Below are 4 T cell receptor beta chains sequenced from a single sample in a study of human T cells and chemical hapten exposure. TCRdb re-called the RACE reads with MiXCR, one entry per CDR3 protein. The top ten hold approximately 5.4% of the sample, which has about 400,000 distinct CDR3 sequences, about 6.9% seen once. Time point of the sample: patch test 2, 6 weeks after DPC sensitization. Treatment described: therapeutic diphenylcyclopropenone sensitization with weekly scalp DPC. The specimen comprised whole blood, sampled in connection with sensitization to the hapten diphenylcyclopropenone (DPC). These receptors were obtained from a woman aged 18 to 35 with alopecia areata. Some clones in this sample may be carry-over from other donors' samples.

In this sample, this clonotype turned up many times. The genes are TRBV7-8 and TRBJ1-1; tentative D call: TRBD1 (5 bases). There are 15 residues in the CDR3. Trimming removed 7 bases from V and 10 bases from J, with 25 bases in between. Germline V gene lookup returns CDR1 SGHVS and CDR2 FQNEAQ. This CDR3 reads CASTLIRGRSEGAFF. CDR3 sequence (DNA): TGTGCCAGCACCCTTATAAGGGGACGGTCGGAAGGAGCTTTCTTT.

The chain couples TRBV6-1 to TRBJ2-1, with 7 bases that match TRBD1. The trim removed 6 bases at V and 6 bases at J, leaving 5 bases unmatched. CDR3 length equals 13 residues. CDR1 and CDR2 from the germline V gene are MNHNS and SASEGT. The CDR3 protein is CASRIGQVNEQFF. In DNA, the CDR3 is TGTGCCAGCAGGATTGGACAGGTCAATGAGCAGTTCTTC.

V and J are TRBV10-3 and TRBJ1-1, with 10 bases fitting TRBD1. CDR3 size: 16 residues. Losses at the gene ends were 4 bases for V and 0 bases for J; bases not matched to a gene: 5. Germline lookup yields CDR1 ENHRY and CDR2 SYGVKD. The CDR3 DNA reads TGTGCCATCAGTGCCGGGACAGGGGTATTGAACACTGAAGCTTTCTTT. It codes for CAISAGTGVLNTEAFF.

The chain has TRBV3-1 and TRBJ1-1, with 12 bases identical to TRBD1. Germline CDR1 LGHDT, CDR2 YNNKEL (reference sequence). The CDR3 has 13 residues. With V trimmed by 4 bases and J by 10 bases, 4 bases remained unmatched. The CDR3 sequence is CASSLGQGARAFF. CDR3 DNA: TGTGCCAGCAGCCTGGGACAGGGGGCGCGAGCTTTCTTT.